The clone carrying this TCR beta chain was detected many times. Its matching antigen is unknown. TCR beta CDR3 regions were amplified from RNA. First-round RT-PCR with HTBI primers amplified the TCR CDR3 region. TCRdb independently ran MiXCR on the multiplex PCR reads; one entry per CDR3 protein. In the table there are some 250,000 distinct CDR3 sequences, 13% to 15% of which are singletons. These data originate in a study of T cells in Graves' hyperthyroidism and ophthalmopathy. Whole-study findings and limits: Most thyroid-expanded clonotypes above 0.001 were also found in blood.

V lost 3 bases, J lost 8 bases, and 7 bases stayed unmatched. This CDR3 has 15 residues. V is TRBV12-3 or TRBV12-4 and J is TRBJ2-1, with TRBD2 matching 10 bases. The sample was blood. The sequence was collected from a woman between 35 and 50 years old with Graves' hyperthyroidism that later progressed to Graves' ophthalmopathy. The CDR3, as DNA: TGTGCCAGCAGTTTTGAGCGGGAGGGCGGCGATGAGCAGTTCTTC. Its protein product is CASSFEREGGDEQFF.